These 25 T cell receptor beta chains were all obtained from the same sample, sequenced in a study of T cells in Graves' hyperthyroidism and ophthalmopathy. Using RNA transcripts as the source, TCR beta CDR3 regions were amplified. Researchers ran a first-round RT-PCR on the TCR CDR3 using the HTBI primer set. Each CDR3 protein gets one entry after TCRdb re-called the multiplex PCR reads with MiXCR. The sample carries 370,000 or so distinct CDR3 sequences, 15% to 18% recorded once. Sample: blood. The source is a woman aged 18-35 years with Graves' hyperthyroidism that later progressed to Graves' ophthalmopathy.

The gene calls are TRBV28 and TRBJ2-1, with TRBD1 as a possible D gene (6 bases). This CDR3 contains 12 residues. Trimming removed 6 bases from V and 9 bases from J, with 12 bases in between. Germline-derived CDR1 and CDR2 are MDHEN and SYDVKM. CDR3 coding DNA: TGTGCCAGCAGCCCACAGGGTGTTGAGCAGTTCTTC. This gives the protein CASSPQGVEQFF.

V usage is TRBV15 and J usage is TRBJ2-7; D is undetermined. The CDR3 covers 16 residues. Trimming shortened V by 0 bases and J by 2 bases, and 14 bases separated the two germline ends. From germline, CDR1 is LNHNV and CDR2 YYDKDF (reference sequence). In nucleotides, the CDR3 is TGTGCCACCAGCAGAGATCGTGGAGAGATCCCCTACGAGCAGTACTTC. This sequence encodes CATSRDRGEIPYEQYF.

This clonotype was counted ten times or more. The gene calls are TRBV6-2 or TRBV6-3 and TRBJ1-5, with D perhaps matching TRBD1 (5 bases). The CDR3 spans 16 residues. Germline assignment: CDR1 MNHEY and CDR2 SVGEGT. Trimming removed 2 bases from V and 4 bases from J, with 15 bases in between. The CDR3 sequence is CASSYNGGEGNQPQHF. CDR3 sequence (DNA): TGTGCCAGCAGTTACAACGGAGGGGAAGGTAATCAGCCCCAGCATTTT.

The V gene is TRBV4-1, the J gene TRBJ1-3; D ambiguous. V was clipped by 4 bases and J by 2 bases, with 6 bases between them. The CDR3 totals 13 residues. Germline V gene sequence: CDR1 MGHRA, CDR2 YSYEKL. CDR3: CASSPDAGNTIYF. The CDR3 nucleotides are TGCGCCAGCAGCCCCGACGCTGGAAACACCATATATTTT.

In this sample, this clonotype turned up many times. The chain employs TRBV6-1 and TRBJ2-2, with D unresolved. The germline gives CDR1 MNHNS, CDR2 SASEGT. V was shortened by 4 bases and J by 6 bases, with 15 bases between the two germline ends. CDR3 length: 15 residues. The CDR3 DNA reads as TGTGCCAGCAGTGGCCCCCGGAGACCCCCCGGGGAGCTGTTTTTT. Its translation is CASSGPRRPPGELFF.

This clonotype has only a few counts. This chain links TRBV7-9 with TRBJ2-1, with a weak D call TRBD1 (6 bases). The CDR3 runs 17 residues. Germline V gene sequence: CDR1 SEHNR, CDR2 FQNEAQ (reference sequence). Deletions cut 6 bases from V and 7 bases from J, with 25 bases between. The CDR3: CASRNSWTEQVSNEQFF. Written as DNA, the CDR3 is TGTGCCAGCAGAAATAGTTGGACAGAGCAAGTTTCGAATGAGCAGTTCTTC.

This chain connects TRBV30 to TRBJ2-7; 8 positions match TRBD1. The CDR3 is 13 residues long. CDR1 GTSNPN and CDR2 SVGIG come from the germline V gene (reference sequence). V shed 8 bases and J 5 bases; nucleotides not matched to a gene: 11. The CDR3 is CARRGRGLDEQYF. In DNA, the CDR3 is TGTGCCCGCAGGGGCAGGGGGCTAGACGAGCAGTACTTC.

Many counts were recorded for this clonotype. The V call is TRBV20-1, the J call TRBJ2-7; TRBD2 is a possible D gene (6 bases). Deletions cut 3 bases from V and 7 bases from J, with 22 bases between. CDR1 is DFQATT, CDR2 SNEGSKA, per germline (reference sequence). The CDR3 extends over 15 amino acids. Here the CDR3 reads CSARGAGSRMREQYF. DNA for the CDR3: TGCAGTGCTAGGGGCGCGGGGAGTCGCATGCGGGAGCAGTACTTC.

With respect to this clonotype: A much more abundant neighbour one base away suggests this may be a read error. The CDR3 reads CASSLGYSNQPQHF. The CDR3 coding sequence is TGTGCCAGCAGCTTGGGGTATAGCAATCAGCCCCAGCATTTT. The chain is built from TRBV5-5 and TRBJ1-5; D gene ambiguous. Germline assignment: CDR1 SGHKS and CDR2 YYEKEE (reference sequence). V dropped 0 bases and J dropped 0 bases, with 4 bases sitting between them. The CDR3 totals 14 residues.

This clonotype was counted many times. The V and J genes are TRBV7-9 and TRBJ2-1; D is unclear. The germline CDR1 and CDR2 sequences are SEHNR and FQNEAQ (reference sequence). V lost 7 bases and J 7 bases, leaving 8 bases between the germline ends. The CDR3 extends over 11 amino acids. The CDR3 sequence is CASNWENEQFF. The CDR3 DNA reads as TGTGCCAGCAATTGGGAAAATGAGCAGTTCTTC.

This clonotype was counted between two and nine times. This chain links TRBV6-1 with TRBJ2-5; 8 bases agree with TRBD1. Germline values: CDR1 MNHNS, CDR2 SASEGT. With V trimmed by 8 bases and J by 2 bases, 13 bases remained unmatched. The CDR3 covers 16 residues. The CDR3 loop reads CASGPGQGLLQETQYF. CDR3 in DNA: TGTGCCAGCGGACCCGGACAGGGATTGTTACAAGAGACCCAGTACTTC.

The chain carries TRBV20-1 and TRBJ2-7, with 10 bases aligning to TRBD2. V lost 1 base, J lost 7 bases, and 7 bases stayed unmatched. The CDR3 loop spans 14 amino acids. Germline CDR1 is DFQATT and CDR2 is SNEGSKA (reference sequence). The CDR3 loop is CSARAGTSEIEQYF. The DNA of the CDR3 is TGCAGTGCTAGAGCCGGGACTAGCGAGATAGAGCAGTACTTC.

This clonotype was seen a handful of times. The chain uses TRBV6-7 and TRBJ2-2; TRBD2 matches at 16 bases. TRBV6-7 is reported as an ORF; its role is uncertain. V lost 0 bases and J lost 4; bases outside the gene matches: 11. This CDR3 contains 21 residues. The CDR3 DNA reads as TGTGCCAGCAGTTACTCCCTTCCGGGACTAGCGGGAGGGCTGGGCACCGGGGAGCTGTTTTTT. Encoded protein: CASSYSLPGLAGGLGTGELFF.

The table lists this clonotype with many counts. CDR3 DNA sequence: TGTGCCAGCAGTTTAACAGGGCCCCAGCATTTT. It translates to CASSLTGPQHF. The chain joins TRBV12-3 or TRBV12-4 to TRBJ1-5; weak D call: TRBD1 (5 bases). The CDR3 totals 11 residues. The V end was cut by 2 bases, the J end by 9 bases, with 5 bases between.

At least ten counts were recorded for this clonotype. The chain has TRBV6-1 and TRBJ1-3; D gene uncertain. V lost 4 bases and J lost 0, with 10 bases in between. The CDR3 loop spans 15 amino acids. In germline, CDR1 is MNHNS, CDR2 SASEGT. CDR3 nucleotide sequence: TGTGCCAGCAGTGTACTCCGCTTCTCTGGAAACACCATATATTTT. Translating it yields CASSVLRFSGNTIYF.

This clonotype was detected many times. V gene TRBV2 combines with J gene TRBJ2-7, with TRBD2 matching 13 bases. CDR1 is SNHLY, CDR2 FYNNEI, per germline. After removal of 5 bases from V and 6 bases from J, the junction contained 4 bases not matched to a gene. The CDR3 is 14 residues long. The CDR3 bases are TGTGCCAGCAGTTTTCGACTAGCGGGAGGCGAGCAGTACTTC. Translated: CASSFRLAGGEQYF.

This clonotype has a count of ten or more. The V call is TRBV28, the J call TRBJ1-1; TRBD1 agrees at 8 bases. The CDR3 sequence is 14 residues long. Germline loops: CDR1 MDHEN, CDR2 SYDVKM. After removal of 4 bases from V and 11 bases from J, the junction contained 12 bases not matched to a gene. The DNA for the CDR3 is TGTGCCAGCAGTTACCGGGACAGGAAATTTTGGGCTTTCTTT. This encodes CASSYRDRKFWAFF.

This clonotype occurred many times. V and J are TRBV28 and TRBJ1-5, with unresolved D. The length of the CDR3 is 13 residues. The V gene lost 6 bases and the J gene lost 9 bases, with 15 bases spanning the gap. Germline CDR1 is MDHEN and CDR2 is SYDVKM. The CDR3 is CASRSQTLGPQHF. The CDR3 DNA is TGTGCCAGCAGAAGTCAAACCCTCGGGCCCCAGCATTTT.

The chain has TRBV19 and TRBJ1-3; D call uncertain. Germline lookup yields CDR1 LNHDA and CDR2 SQIVND (reference sequence). The ends were cut back, 9 bases at V and 0 bases at J, with 6 bases in the middle. This CDR3 spans 12 amino acids. CDR3 nucleotides: TGTGCCAGCGGGATCTCTGGAAACACCATATATTTT. Translated, it gives CASGISGNTIYF. The entire variable domain, with the rest obtained from reference TRBV19 and TRBJ1-3, is as follows: DGGITQSPKYLFRKEGQNVTLSCEQNLNHDAMYWYRQDPGQGLRLIYYSQIVNDFQKGDIAEGYSVSREKKESFPLTVTSAQKNPTAFYLCASGISGNTIYFGEGSWLTVV.

The chain joins TRBV28 to TRBJ2-5; TRBD2 is a possible D gene (6 bases). Between the trimmed V and J ends, which lost 2 bases and 2 bases, there was a span of 18 bases. Per the germline V gene, CDR1 is MDHEN and CDR2 is SYDVKM. The CDR3 has 17 residues. In DNA form, the CDR3 reads TGTGCCAGCAGTTTAGGCGGAGGATGGACTAATCAAGAGACCCAGTACTTC. It yields the protein CASSLGGGWTNQETQYF.

The gene calls are TRBV6-5 and TRBJ2-1, with 7 bases that match TRBD2. The V gene end was trimmed by 2 bases and the J gene end by 10 bases; junction bases not matched to a gene: 2. The CDR3 extends over 12 amino acids. Germline CDR1 reads MNHEY; CDR2 reads SVGAGI. The CDR3 loop is CASSYAGGEQFF. The CDR3 region has the DNA TGTGCCAGCAGTTACGCCGGGGGGGAGCAGTTCTTC.

The chain carries TRBV7-9 and TRBJ2-7, with D unresolved. Germline V gene lookup returns CDR1 SEHNR and CDR2 FQNEAQ (reference sequence). The CDR3 consists of 18 residues. Trimming removed 0 bases at V and 0 bases at J, with 18 bases between. Here the CDR3 reads CASSLAGFQLPSSYEQYF. CDR3 in DNA: TGTGCCAGCAGCTTAGCCGGCTTTCAACTTCCAAGCTCCTACGAGCAGTACTTC. Supplemented by reference TRBV7-9 and TRBJ2-7, the full variable domain reads DTGVSQNPRHKITKRGQNVTFRCDPISEHNRLYWYRQTLGQGPEFLTYFQNEAQLEKSRLLSDRFSAERPKGSFSTLEIQRTEQGDSAMYLCASSLAGFQLPSSYEQYFGPGTRLTVT.

V and J are TRBV6-5 and TRBJ2-1; the D gene is possibly TRBD1 (6 bases). The CDR3 has 14 residues. With 2 bases removed from V and 7 bases from J, the gap between germline ends came to 12 bases. Germline CDR1 and CDR2: MNHEY and SVGAGI. The CDR3 DNA reads as TGTGCCAGCAGTTACGCAGGGGTAGGGAATGAGCAGTTCTTC. This encodes CASSYAGVGNEQFF.

This clonotype was seen many times. The V gene is TRBV20-1, the J gene TRBJ2-7; D may be TRBD1 (6 bases). V shed 4 bases and J shed 5 bases, with 15 bases lying between them. The CDR3 is 13 amino acids. The germline CDR1 and CDR2 sequences are DFQATT and SNEGSKA (reference sequence). The CDR3 sequence: CSATLTGRHEQYF. Here the CDR3 DNA reads TGCAGTGCTACCTTGACAGGTCGCCACGAGCAGTACTTC.

This clonotype was seen a few times. This sequence joins TRBV24-1 and TRBJ2-5; 9 nucleotides agree with TRBD2. The germline gives CDR1 KGHDR, CDR2 SFDVKD. V dropped 6 bases and J dropped 5; count of bases not matched to a gene: 24. The CDR3 totals 20 residues. CDR3 loop: CATSPRQDHDSGSGEETQYF. The CDR3 DNA sequence: TGTGCCACCAGTCCCCGACAGGACCACGATAGCGGGAGCGGCGAGGAGACCCAGTACTTC.